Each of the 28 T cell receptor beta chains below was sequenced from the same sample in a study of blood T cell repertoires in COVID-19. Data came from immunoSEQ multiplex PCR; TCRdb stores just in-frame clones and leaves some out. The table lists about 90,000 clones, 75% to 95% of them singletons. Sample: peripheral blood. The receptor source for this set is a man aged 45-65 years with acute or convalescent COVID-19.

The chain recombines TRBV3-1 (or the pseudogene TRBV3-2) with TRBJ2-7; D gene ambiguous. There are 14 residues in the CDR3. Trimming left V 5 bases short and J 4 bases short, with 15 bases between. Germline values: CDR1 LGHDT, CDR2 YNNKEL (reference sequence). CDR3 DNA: TGTGCCAGCAGCGAACGCGGTAGGCAGTACGAGCAGTACTTC. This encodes CASSERGRQYEQYF.

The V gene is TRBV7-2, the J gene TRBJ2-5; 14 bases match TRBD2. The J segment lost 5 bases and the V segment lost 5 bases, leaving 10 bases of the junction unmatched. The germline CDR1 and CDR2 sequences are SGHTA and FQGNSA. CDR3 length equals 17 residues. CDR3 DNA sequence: TGTGCCAGCAGCCTTTACCGACTAGCGGGAGGGGGGGAGACCCAGTACTTC. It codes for CASSLYRLAGGGETQYF.

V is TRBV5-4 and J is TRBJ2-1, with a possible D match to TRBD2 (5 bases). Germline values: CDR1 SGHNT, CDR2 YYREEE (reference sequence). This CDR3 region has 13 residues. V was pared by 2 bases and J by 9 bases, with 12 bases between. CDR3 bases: TGTGCCAGCAGCTTCGGCGGGCCAGGTGAGCAGTTCTTC. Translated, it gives CASSFGGPGEQFF. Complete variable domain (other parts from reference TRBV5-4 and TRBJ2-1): ETGVTQSPTHLIKTRGQQVTLRCSSQSGHNTVSWYQQALGQGPQFIFQYYREEENGRGNFPPRFSGLQFPNYSSELNVNALELDDSALYLCASSFGGPGEQFFGPGTRLTVL.

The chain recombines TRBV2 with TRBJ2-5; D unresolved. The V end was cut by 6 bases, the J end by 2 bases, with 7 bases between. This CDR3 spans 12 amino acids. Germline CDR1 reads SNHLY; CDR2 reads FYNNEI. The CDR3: CASRALQETQYF. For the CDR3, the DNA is TGTGCCAGCAGGGCCTTGCAAGAGACCCAGTACTTC.

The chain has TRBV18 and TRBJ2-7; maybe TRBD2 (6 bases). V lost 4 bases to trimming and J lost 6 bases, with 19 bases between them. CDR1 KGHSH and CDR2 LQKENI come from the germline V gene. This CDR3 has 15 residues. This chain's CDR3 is CASSHRAPPEGEQYF. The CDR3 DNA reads TGTGCCAGCTCACACCGGGCCCCACCGGAGGGCGAGCAGTACTTC.

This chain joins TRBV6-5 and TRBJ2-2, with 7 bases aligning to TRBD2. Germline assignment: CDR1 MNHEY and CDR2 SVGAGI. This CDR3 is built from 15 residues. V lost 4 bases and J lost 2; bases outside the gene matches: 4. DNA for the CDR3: TGTGCCAGCAGTTTGCTAGCGGCTAACACCGGGGAGCTGTTTTTT. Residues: CASSLLAANTGELFF.

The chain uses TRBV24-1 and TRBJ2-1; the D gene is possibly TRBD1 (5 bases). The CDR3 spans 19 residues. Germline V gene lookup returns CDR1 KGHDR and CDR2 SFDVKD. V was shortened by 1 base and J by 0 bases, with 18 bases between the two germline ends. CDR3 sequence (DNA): TGTGCCACCAGTGATTTTAAAGGGGCGACAGCCAGCTCCTACAATGAGCAGTTCTTC. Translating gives CATSDFKGATASSYNEQFF.

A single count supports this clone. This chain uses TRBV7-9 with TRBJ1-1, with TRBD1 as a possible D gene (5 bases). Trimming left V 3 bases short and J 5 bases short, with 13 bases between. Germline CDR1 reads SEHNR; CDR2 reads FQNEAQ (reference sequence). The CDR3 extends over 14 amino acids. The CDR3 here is CASSFPGIGTEAFF. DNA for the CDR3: TGTGCCAGCAGCTTTCCAGGGATTGGAACTGAAGCTTTCTTT.

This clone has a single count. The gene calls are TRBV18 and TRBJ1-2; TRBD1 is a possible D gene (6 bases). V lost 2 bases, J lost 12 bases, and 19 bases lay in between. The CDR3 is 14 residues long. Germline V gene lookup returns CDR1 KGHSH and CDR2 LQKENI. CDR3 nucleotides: TGTGCCAGCTCACCAAAAGCAGGGGCTATGGAGGACACCTTC. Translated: CASSPKAGAMEDTF.

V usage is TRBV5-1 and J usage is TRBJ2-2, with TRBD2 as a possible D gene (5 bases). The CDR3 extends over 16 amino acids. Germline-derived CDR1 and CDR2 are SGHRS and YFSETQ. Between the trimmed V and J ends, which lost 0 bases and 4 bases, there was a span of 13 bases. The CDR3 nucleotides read TGCGCCAGCAGCTTGGAAGCCCGACGGGGCACCGGGGAGCTGTTTTTT. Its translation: CASSLEARRGTGELFF.

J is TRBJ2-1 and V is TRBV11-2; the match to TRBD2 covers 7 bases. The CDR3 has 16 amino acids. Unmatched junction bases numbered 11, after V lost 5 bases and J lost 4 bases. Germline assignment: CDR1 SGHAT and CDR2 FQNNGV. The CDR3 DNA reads TGTGCCAGCAGCCGACTCCCAGCGGGGAGGTACAATGAGCAGTTCTTC. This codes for CASSRLPAGRYNEQFF. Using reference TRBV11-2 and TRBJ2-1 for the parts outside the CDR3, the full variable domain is EAGVAQSPRYKIIEKRQSVAFWCNPISGHATLYWYQQILGQGPKLLIQFQNNGVVDDSQLPKDRFSAERLKGVDSTLKIQPAKLEDSAVYLCASSRLPAGRYNEQFFGPGTRLTVL.

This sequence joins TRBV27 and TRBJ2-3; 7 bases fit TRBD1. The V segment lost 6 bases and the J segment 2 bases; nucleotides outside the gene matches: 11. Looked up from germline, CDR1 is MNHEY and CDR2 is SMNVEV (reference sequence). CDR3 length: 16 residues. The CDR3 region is CASSSSFDRVTDTQYF. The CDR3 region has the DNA TGTGCCAGCAGCTCCTCATTTGACAGGGTCACAGATACGCAGTATTTT.

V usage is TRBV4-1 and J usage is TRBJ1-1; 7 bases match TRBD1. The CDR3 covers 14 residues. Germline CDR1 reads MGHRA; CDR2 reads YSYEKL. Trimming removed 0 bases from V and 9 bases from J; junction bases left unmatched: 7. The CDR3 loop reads CASSQDLQGSQAFF. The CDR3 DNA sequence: TGCGCCAGCAGCCAAGATCTACAGGGGAGCCAAGCTTTCTTT.

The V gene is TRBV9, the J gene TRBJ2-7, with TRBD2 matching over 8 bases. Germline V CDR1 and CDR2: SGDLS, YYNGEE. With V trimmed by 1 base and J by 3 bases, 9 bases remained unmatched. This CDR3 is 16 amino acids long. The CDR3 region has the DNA TGTGCCAGCAGCGTAAGCCAAGGACTAGCCGACTACGAGCAGTACTTC. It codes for CASSVSQGLADYEQYF.

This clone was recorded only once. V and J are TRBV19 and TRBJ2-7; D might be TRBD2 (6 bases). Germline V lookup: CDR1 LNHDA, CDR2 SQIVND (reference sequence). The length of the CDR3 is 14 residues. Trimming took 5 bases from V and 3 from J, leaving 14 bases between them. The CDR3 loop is CASSAGPIIYEQYF. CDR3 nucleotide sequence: TGTGCCAGTAGTGCGGGGCCTATTATCTACGAGCAGTACTTC.

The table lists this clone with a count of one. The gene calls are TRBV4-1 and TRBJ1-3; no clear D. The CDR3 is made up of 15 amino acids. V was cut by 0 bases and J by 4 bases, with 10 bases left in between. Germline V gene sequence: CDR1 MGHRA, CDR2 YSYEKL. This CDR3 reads CASSQEMRSGNTIYF. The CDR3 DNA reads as TGCGCCAGCAGCCAAGAAATGAGGTCCGGAAACACCATATATTTT.

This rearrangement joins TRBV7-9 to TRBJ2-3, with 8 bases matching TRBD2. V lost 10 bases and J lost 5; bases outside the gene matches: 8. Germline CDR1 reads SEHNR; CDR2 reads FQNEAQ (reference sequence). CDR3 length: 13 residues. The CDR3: CATTQRELDTQYF. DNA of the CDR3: TGTGCCACCACACAGCGGGAGTTAGATACGCAGTATTTT.

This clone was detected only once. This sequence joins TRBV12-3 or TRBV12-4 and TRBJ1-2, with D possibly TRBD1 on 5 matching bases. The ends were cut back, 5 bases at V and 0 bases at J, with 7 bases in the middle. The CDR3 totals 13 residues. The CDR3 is CASSAGSNYGYTF. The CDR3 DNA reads TGTGCCAGCAGTGCAGGGTCTAACTATGGCTACACCTTC.

CDR3 sequence (DNA): TGTGCCAGCAGGCCAAGGCAGGGTCGGGCTGAAGCTTTCTTT. Translating gives CASRPRQGRAEAFF. This chain uses TRBV6-1 with TRBJ1-1; D is perhaps TRBD1 (5 bases). The V gene's germline CDR1 is MNHNS and CDR2 SASEGT. The CDR3 totals 14 residues. The V and J ends lost 6 bases and 6 bases respectively, with 17 bases between them.

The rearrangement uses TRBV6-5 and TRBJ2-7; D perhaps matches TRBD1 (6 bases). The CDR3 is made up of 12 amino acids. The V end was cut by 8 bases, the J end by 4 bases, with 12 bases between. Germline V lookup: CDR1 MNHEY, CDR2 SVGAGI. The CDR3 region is CASSKQGYEQYF. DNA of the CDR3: TGTGCCAGCTCTAAACAGGGATACGAGCAGTACTTC.

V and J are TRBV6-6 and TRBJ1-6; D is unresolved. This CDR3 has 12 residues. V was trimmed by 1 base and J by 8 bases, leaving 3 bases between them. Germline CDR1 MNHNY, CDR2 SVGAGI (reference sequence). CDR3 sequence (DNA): TGTGCCAGCAGTTACTTAGATTCACCCCTCCACTTT. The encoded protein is CASSYLDSPLHF.

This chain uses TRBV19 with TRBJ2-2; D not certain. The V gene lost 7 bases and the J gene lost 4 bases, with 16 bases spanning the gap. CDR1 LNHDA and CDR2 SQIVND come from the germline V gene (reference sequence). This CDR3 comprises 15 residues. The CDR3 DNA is TGTGCCAGTAATTCCTTCCCGTTCGGCACCGGGGAGCTGTTTTTT. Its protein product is CASNSFPFGTGELFF.

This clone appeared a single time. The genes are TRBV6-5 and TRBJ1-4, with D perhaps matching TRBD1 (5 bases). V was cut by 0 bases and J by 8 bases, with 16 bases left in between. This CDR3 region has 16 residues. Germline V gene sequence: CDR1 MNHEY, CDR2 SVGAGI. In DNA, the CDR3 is TGTGCCAGCAGTTACTCGGTAGCAGGGTGGGGCGAAAAACTGTTTTTT. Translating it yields CASSYSVAGWGEKLFF.

CDR3 DNA: TGTGCCAGCAGTTTGGCCGTATCGGGCGAGCAGTACTTC. It is translated as CASSLAVSGEQYF. The rearrangement joins TRBV12-3 or TRBV12-4 to TRBJ2-7; no firm D call. Trimming shortened V by 3 bases and J by 6 bases, and 12 bases separated the two germline ends. The CDR3 loop spans 13 amino acids.

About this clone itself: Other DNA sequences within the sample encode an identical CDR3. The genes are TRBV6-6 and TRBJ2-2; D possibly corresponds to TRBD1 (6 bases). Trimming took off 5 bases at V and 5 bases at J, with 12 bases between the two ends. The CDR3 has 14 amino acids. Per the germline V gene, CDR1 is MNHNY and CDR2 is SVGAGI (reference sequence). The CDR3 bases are TGTGCCAGCAGTCCCCAGGGGCGGACCGGGGAGCTGTTTTTT. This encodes CASSPQGRTGELFF.

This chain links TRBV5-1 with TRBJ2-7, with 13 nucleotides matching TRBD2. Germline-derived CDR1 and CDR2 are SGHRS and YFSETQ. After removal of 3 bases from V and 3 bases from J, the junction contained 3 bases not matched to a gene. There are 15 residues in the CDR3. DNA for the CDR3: TGCGCCAGCAGCTCGGGACTAGCGGGAATCTACGAGCAGTACTTC. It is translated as CASSSGLAGIYEQYF. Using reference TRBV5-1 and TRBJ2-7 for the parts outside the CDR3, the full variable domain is KAGVTQTPRYLIKTRGQQVTLSCSPISGHRSVSWYQQTPGQGLQFLFEYFSETQRNKGNFPGRFSGRQFSNSRSEMNVSTLELGDSALYLCASSSGLAGIYEQYFGPGTRLTVT.

The CDR3 bases are TGCAGCGTTGACGGTGGCTATGGCTACACCTTC. Amino acid sequence: CSVDGGYGYTF. The J gene is TRBJ1-2, the V gene TRBV29-1, with D unclear. There are 11 residues in the CDR3. V was pared by 3 bases and J by 4 bases, with 6 bases between. The germline CDR1 and CDR2 sequences are SQVTM and ANQGSEA. The whole variable domain, filled in from reference TRBV29-1 and TRBJ1-2, reads SAVISQKPSRDICQRGTSLTIQCQVDSQVTMMFWYRQQPGQSLTLIATANQGSEATYESGFVIDKFPISRPNLTFSTLTVSNMSPEDSSIYLCSVDGGYGYTFGSGTRLTVV.

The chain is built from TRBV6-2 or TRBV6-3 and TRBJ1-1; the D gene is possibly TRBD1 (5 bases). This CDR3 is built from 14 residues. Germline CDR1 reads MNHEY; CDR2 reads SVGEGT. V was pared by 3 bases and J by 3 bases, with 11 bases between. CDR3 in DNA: TGTGCCAGCAGTTATTCCAGGGCCGACACTGAAGCTTTCTTT. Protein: CASSYSRADTEAFF.